This paragraph covers one T cell receptor (beta chain) sequence. This clonotype has more than one count but fewer than ten. What this receptor recognizes is not known. No per-base quality is available; no much larger clone lies one base away. The library came from 5' RACE. Sequencing was performed on an Illumina HiSeq 2500. A second roughly 6 to 12 cycle PCR used a sample-barcoded 5' primer and a J-beta primer mix. Each TCR beta cDNA molecule received a unique molecular identifier from a template-switch 5' adaptor carrying 12 random nucleotides. Each sample yielded at least 2.5 million CDR3-containing paired-end reads. All of the RNA was converted into first-strand cDNA using the Mint cDNA synthesis kit, with a TRBC-specific oligonucleotide serving as the primer. All cDNA was treated with uracil-DNA glycosylase and then went through a first 18-cycle PCR with the universal primers M1SS and BC2_uni_R. Per the authors' processing: For normalization, 1 million high-quality reads were randomly selected from each sample, with every read carrying a distinct molecular identifier. Reads with shared molecular identifiers were discarded instead of being binned into consensus sequences. MiTCR, set to a Q25 quality threshold and the strictest error-elimination algorithm, was used for CDR3 identification, clonotype clustering and error correction. Lower-bound total TCR beta diversity was estimated with a nonparametric unseen species model using Euler transformation. The public reads were quality trimmed at Q25 with fastp and then assembled into clones with MiXCR by TCRdb, keeping productive beta chains. All rows with the same CDR3 protein become a single entry with the most common DNA and genes. V and J calls and clone size were set by TCRdb, not the authors. The sample includes approximately 760,000 distinct CDR3 sequences, with about 25% observed a single time. The ten largest clones capture under 9.5% of the sample.

This specimen belongs to a study of blood T cells in healthy people across ages (dated by TCRdb to between 2015 and 2017). With respect to the entire study: Template switching captured roughly one uniquely barcoded TCR beta cDNA molecule per two T cells in model experiments. Donors were grouped into four age groups: young (average about 15 years), middle-aged (roughly 40), aged (around 60) and long-lived (around 80). The study measured age-related changes in TCR beta repertoire diversity using deep sequencing normalized with unique cDNA molecular identifiers. Using the same blood draw, the study looked at two additional independent replicas of 1 million unique cDNA reads for two donors, one aged 18 to 30 and the other aged 80 or older. What the work shows at the level of the full study, not this receptor alone: Compared with the aged group, more naive CD4+ T cells, fewer expanded clones and increased TCR diversity were shown by the long-lived group, suggesting age selection. The CMV infection status of donors was not known, potentially confounding age-related changes in expanded clonotypes. As age increased, observed TCR beta diversity per million T cells dropped in a roughly linear way, and a significant reduction was already evident by age about 36. Because profiling used bulk unsorted PBMCs, naive and antigen-experienced compartments could not be compared conclusively. Observed TCR beta diversity correlated strongly with the percentage of naive T cells measured by flow cytometry. Estimates of total diversity based on one million sequenced T cells were regarded as lower bounds and as underestimates.

The roughly 39 donors, aged about 6 to 95 years, were systemically healthy Caucasian individuals from Russia. Around 9.8 milliliters of peripheral blood were collected from each donor into EDTA-treated Vacutainer tubes. Ficoll-Paque density-gradient centrifugation was used to isolate PBMCs, with at least 7 million per sample. Trizol reagent was used to extract total RNA from PBMCs, with at least 6 micrograms per sample. For every donor, flow cytometry on a PBMC aliquot measured the percentage of naive CD45RAhigh/CD27high T cells. These sequences were also reported in another study, on T cells of mothers and their children. Looking at the second paper: Nine systemically healthy Caucasian individuals served as donors, namely three mothers together with their six children. cDNA synthesis consumed the entire amount of extracted RNA, loaded at around 1.4 ug RNA in each 15 ul reaction. Sample barcodes and 2-4 random nucleotides were added via the M1S primer in the second PCR. More than 8 million TCR beta CDR3 reads were obtained from each mother, and several million reads were obtained from each child. In both related and unrelated pairs, thymic selection shapes the output of TCR recombination in a similar way, with inherited differences having only a minor effect. Normalized repertoire overlap was always slightly but never significantly higher in related than unrelated mother-child pairs. Persistent microchimeric T cell clones were not detected, at a sensitivity of around 100 clones per million clonotypes. The study used deep NGS to compare TCR beta repertoires of mothers and children, seeking features distinguishing related mother-child pairs from unrelated individuals. On average, the children were approximately 11 +/- 4 years old, while the mothers were about 40 +/- 4 years old. After adapters were ligated using NEBNext reagents, the libraries underwent 100+100 nt paired-end sequencing on an Illumina HiSeq 2000. To prevent cross-contamination, the mother and child libraries were prepared one month apart and sequenced in separate runs. For each donor, somewhere between roughly 450,000 and 2,200,000 distinct TCR beta clonotypes were identified. Naive TCR beta clonotypes were estimated from low-frequency clonotypes matched to each donor's FACS-determined naive share, without sorting.

The sequence came from a boy aged 10-17 years in good health. Sequenced sample: blood.

The DNA is as follows: TGCAGCGTTGATTTAGGGCGCGAGACCCAGTACTTC. Translated, it reads CSVDLGRETQYF. The chain links TRBV29-1 with TRBJ2-5, with an unclear D gene assignment. The CDR3 runs 12 amino acids, cysteine and phenylalanine included. Only CDR3 DNA remains: 36 bases, in frame from the first base. The germline ends are 10 bases apart after V is trimmed by 3 bases and J by 5 bases. The germline V gene encodes CDR1 SQVTM and CDR2 ANQGSEA.